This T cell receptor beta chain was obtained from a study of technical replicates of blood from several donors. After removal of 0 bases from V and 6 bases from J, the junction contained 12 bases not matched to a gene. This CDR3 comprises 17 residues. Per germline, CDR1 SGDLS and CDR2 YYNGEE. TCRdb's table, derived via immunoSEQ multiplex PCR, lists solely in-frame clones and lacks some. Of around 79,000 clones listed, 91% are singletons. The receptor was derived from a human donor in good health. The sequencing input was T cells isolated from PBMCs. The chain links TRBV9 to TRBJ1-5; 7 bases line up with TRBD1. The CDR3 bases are TGTGCCAGCAGCGTAGGTACAGGGGAGACCCCTAGTCAGCCCCAGCATTTT. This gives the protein CASSVGTGETPSQPQHF.